This TCR beta chain was identified during a study of blood T cells in healthy people across ages. Isolated per sample were at least 6 million PBMCs. With 7 bases removed from V and 0 bases from J, the gap between germline ends came to 18 bases. This CDR3 is built from 16 residues. In germline, CDR1 is LGHDT, CDR2 YNNKEL (reference sequence). A second roughly 6 to 12 cycle PCR used barcoded and J-beta primers. TCRdb reanalysed the 5' RACE reads using MiXCR and keeps one entry per CDR3 protein. The data show over 1,500,000 distinct CDR3 sequences, roughly two fifths seen once. The sequenced sample was blood. The TCR comes from a human donor in good health. The J gene is TRBJ1-2, the V gene TRBV3-1, with a tentative D call TRBD1 (5 bases). The CDR3 is CASTQGGAEANYGYTF. Here the CDR3 DNA reads TGTGCCAGCACTCAGGGAGGGGCAGAAGCTAACTATGGCTACACCTTC.